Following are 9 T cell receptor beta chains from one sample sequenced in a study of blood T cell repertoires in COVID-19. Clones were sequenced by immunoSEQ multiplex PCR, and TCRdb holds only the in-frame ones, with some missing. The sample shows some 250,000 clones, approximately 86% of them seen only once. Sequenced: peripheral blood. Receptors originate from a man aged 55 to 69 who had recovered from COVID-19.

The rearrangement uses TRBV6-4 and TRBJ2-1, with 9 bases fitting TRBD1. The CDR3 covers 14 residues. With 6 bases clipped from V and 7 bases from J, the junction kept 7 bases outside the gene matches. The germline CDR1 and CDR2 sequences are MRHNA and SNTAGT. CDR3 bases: TGTGCCAGCAGGCCGGGACAGGGTAGGAATGAGCAGTTCTTC. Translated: CASRPGQGRNEQFF.

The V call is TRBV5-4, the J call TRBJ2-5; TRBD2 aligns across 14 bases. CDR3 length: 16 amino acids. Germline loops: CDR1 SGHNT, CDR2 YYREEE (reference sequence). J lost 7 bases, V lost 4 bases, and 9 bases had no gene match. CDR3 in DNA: TGTGCCAGCAGCGTAGGGACTAGCGGGGGTGTGGGGACCCAGTACTTC. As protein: CASSVGTSGGVGTQYF.

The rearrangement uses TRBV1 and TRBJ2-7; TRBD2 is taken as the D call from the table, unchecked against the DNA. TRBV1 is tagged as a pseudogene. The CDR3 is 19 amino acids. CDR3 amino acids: CTSSQVRGPLAGGSYEQYF. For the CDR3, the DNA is TGCACCAGCAGCCAAGTCAGGGGGCCCCTAGCGGGGGGCTCTTACGAGCAGTACTTC.

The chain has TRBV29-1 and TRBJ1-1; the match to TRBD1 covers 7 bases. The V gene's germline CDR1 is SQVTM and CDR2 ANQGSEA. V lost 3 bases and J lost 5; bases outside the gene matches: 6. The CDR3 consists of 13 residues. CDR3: CSVEMTGLTEAFF. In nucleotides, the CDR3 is TGCAGCGTTGAGATGACAGGGCTGACTGAAGCTTTCTTT.

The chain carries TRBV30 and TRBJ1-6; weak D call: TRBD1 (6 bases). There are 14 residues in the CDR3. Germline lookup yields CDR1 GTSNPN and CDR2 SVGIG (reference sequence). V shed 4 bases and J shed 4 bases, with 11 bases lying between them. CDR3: CAWNSDRYNSPLHF. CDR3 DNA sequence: TGTGCCTGGAACTCGGACAGATATAATTCACCCCTCCACTTT.

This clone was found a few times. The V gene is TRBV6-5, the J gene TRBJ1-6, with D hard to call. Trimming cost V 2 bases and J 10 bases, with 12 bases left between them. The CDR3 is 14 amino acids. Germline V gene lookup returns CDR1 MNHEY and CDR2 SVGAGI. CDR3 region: CASSYGFSGSPLHF. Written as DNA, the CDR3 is TGTGCCAGCAGTTACGGATTTTCGGGGTCACCCCTCCACTTT.

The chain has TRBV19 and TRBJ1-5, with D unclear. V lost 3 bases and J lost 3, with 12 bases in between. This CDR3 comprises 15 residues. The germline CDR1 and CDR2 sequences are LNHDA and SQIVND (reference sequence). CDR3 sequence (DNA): TGTGCCAGTAGTATTCTGGAGAGAATCAATCAGCCCCAGCATTTT. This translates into CASSILERINQPQHF.

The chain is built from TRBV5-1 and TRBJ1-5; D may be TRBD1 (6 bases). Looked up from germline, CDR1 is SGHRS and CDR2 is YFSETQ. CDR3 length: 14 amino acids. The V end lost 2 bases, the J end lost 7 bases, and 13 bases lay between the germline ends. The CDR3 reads CASSFSGDGQPQHF. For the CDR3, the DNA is TGCGCCAGCAGCTTCTCAGGGGATGGACAGCCCCAGCATTTT. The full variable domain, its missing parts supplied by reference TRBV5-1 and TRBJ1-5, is KAGVTQTPRYLIKTRGQQVTLSCSPISGHRSVSWYQQTPGQGLQFLFEYFSETQRNKGNFPGRFSGRQFSNSRSEMNVSTLELGDSALYLCASSFSGDGQPQHFGDGTRLSIL.

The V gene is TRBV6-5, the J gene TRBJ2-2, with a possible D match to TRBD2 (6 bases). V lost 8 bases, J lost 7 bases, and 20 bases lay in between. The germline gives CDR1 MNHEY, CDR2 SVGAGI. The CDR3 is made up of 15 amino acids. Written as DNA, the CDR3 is TGTGCCAGCCGCCTGATACGGGGGTCGGGCGGGGAGCTGTTTTTT. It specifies CASRLIRGSGGELFF.